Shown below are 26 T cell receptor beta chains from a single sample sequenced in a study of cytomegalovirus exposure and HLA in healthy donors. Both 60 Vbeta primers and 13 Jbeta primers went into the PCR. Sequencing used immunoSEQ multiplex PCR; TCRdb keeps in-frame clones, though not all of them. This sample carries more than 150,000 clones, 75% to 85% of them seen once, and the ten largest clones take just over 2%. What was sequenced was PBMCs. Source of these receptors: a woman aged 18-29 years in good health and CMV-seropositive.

The CDR3 DNA is TGTGCCAGCAGCCAGAACGGACTGATGAACACTGAAGCTTTCTTT. Translation gives CASSQNGLMNTEAFF. J is TRBJ1-1 and V is TRBV6-5; D ambiguous. The germline V and J ends were trimmed by 6 bases and 0 bases, with 14 bases remaining between them. CDR3 length: 15 residues. The germline V gene encodes CDR1 MNHEY and CDR2 SVGAGI.

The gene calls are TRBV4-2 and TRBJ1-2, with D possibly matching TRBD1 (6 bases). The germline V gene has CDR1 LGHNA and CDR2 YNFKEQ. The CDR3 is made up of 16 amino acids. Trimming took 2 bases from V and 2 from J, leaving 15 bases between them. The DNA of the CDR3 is TGTGCCAGCAGCCAAATACTTCCAGGGGAAAACTATGGCTACACCTTC. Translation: CASSQILPGENYGYTF.

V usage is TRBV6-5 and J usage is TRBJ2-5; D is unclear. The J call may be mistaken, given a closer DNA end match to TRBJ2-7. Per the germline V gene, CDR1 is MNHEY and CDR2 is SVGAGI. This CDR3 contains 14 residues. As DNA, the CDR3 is TGTGCCAGCAGTTACGATCACAGAGCCTACGAGCAGTACTTC. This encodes CASSYDHRAYEQYF.

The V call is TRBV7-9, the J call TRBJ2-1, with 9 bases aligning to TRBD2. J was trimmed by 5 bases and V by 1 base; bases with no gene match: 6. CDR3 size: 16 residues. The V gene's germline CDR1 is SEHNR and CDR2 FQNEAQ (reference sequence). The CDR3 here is CASSLVARGGHNEQFF. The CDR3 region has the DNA TGTGCCAGCAGCTTAGTGGCGCGGGGGGGCCACAATGAGCAGTTCTTC.

CDR3 loop: CASSQVGGPRTEAFF. The CDR3 DNA reads TGCGCCAGCAGCCAGGTGGGGGGGCCACGCACTGAAGCTTTCTTT. The chain combines TRBV4-1 with TRBJ1-1; D perhaps matches TRBD1 (6 bases). This CDR3 is built from 15 residues. Deletions cut 3 bases from V and 4 bases from J, with 15 bases between. CDR1 is MGHRA, CDR2 YSYEKL, per germline.

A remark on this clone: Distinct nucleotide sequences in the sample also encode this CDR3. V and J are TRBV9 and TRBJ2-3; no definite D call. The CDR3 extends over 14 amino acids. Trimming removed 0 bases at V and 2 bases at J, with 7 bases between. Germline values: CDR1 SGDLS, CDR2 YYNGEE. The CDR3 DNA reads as TGTGCCAGCAGCGTAGGCCTAATCACAGATACGCAGTATTTT. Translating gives CASSVGLITDTQYF.

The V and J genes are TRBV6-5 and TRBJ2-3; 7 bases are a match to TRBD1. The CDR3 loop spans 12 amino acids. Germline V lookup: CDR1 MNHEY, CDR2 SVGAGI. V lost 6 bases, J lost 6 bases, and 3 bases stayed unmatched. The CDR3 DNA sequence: TGTGCCAGCAGCCGGGACAGCGATACGCAGTATTTT. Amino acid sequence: CASSRDSDTQYF.

The CDR3 sequence: CAWRAASVEAFF. In nucleotides, the CDR3 is TGTGCCTGGAGAGCCGCTTCGGTTGAAGCTTTCTTT. The chain uses TRBV30 and TRBJ1-1, with D hard to call. Trimming removed 3 bases from V and 7 bases from J, with 12 bases in between. Looked up from germline, CDR1 is GTSNPN and CDR2 is SVGIG (reference sequence). The CDR3 is 12 residues long.

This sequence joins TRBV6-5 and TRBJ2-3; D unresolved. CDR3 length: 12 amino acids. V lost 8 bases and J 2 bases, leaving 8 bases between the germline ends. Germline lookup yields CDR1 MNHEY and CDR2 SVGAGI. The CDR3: CASSPNTDTQYF. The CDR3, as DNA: TGTGCCAGCTCCCCCAACACAGATACGCAGTATTTT.

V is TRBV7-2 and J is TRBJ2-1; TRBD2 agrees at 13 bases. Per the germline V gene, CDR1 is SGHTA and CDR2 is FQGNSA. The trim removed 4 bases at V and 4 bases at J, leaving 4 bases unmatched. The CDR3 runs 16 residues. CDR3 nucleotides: TGTGCCAGCAGCTCGACTAGCGGGGGGCGGTACAATGAGCAGTTCTTC. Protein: CASSSTSGGRYNEQFF. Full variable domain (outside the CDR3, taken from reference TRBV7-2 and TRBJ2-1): GAGVSQSPSNKVTEKGKDVELRCDPISGHTALYWYRQSLGQGLEFLIYFQGNSAPDKSGLPSDRFSAERTGGSVSTLTIQRTQQEDSAVYLCASSSTSGGRYNEQFFGPGTRLTVL.

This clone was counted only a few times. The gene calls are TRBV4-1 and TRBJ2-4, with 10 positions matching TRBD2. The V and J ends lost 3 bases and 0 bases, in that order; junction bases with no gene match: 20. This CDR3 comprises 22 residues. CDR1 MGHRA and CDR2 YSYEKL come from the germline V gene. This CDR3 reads CASSHQTRPSGGPEIAKNIQYF. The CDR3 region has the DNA TGCGCCAGCAGCCACCAGACTCGACCTAGCGGGGGACCCGAAATAGCCAAAAACATTCAGTACTTC.

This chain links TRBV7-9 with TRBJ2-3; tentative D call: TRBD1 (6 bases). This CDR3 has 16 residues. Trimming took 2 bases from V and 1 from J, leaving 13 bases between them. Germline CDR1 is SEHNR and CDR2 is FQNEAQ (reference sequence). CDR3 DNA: TGTGCCAGCAGCTTACCTCAGGGGAGACGCACAGATACGCAGTATTTT. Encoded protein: CASSLPQGRRTDTQYF. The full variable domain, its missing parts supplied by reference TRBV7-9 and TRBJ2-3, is DTGVSQNPRHKITKRGQNVTFRCDPISEHNRLYWYRQTLGQGPEFLTYFQNEAQLEKSRLLSDRFSAERPKGSFSTLEIQRTEQGDSAMYLCASSLPQGRRTDTQYFGPGTRLTVL.

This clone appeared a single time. The CDR3 region is CASSPGQGRTGELFF. CDR3 DNA sequence: TGCGCCAGCAGCCCCGGACAGGGGCGAACCGGGGAGCTGTTTTTT. The chain uses TRBV4-1 and TRBJ2-2; 9 positions agree with TRBD1. Germline V gene data show CDR1 as MGHRA and CDR2 as YSYEKL. The V and J ends lost 4 bases and 5 bases, in that order; junction bases with no gene match: 5. The CDR3 spans 15 residues.

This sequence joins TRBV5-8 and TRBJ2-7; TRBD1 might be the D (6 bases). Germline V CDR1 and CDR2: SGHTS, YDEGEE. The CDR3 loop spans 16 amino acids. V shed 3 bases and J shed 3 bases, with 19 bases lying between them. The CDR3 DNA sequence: TGTGCCAGCAGCTCCGACAGGTCATTCGTAGTCTACGAGCAGTACGTC. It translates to CASSSDRSFVVYEQYV.

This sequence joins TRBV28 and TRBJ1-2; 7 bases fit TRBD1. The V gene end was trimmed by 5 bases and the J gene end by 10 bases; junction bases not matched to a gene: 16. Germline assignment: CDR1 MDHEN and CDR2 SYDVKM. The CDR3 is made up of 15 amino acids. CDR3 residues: CASSSPRQGITDYTF. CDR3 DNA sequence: TGTGCCAGCAGTAGCCCCCGACAGGGAATTACGGACTACACCTTC.

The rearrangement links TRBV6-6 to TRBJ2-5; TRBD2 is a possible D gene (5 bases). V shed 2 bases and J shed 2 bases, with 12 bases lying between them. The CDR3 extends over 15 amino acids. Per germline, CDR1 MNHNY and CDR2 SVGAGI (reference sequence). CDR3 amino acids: CASSYREGFQETQYF. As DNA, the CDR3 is TGTGCCAGCAGTTACCGGGAAGGGTTTCAAGAGACCCAGTACTTC.

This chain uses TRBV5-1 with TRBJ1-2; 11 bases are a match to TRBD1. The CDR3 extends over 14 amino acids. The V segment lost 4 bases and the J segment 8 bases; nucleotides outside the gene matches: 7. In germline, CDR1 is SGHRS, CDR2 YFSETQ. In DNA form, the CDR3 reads TGCGCCAGCAGCCTCGGACAGGGGGCGTTAGGCTACACCTTC. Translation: CASSLGQGALGYTF.

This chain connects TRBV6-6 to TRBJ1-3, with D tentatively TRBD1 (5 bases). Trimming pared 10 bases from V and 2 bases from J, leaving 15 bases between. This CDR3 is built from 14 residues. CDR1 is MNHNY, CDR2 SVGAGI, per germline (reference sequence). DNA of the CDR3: TGTGCCACCAACAATGGGGGGACTGGAAACACCATATATTTT. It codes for CATNNGGTGNTIYF.

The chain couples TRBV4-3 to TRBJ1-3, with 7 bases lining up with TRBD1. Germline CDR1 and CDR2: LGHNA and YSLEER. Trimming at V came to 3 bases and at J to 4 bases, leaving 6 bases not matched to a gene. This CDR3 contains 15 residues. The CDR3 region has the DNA TGCGCCAGCAGCCATAACAGGGGTTCCGGAAACACCATATATTTT. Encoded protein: CASSHNRGSGNTIYF.

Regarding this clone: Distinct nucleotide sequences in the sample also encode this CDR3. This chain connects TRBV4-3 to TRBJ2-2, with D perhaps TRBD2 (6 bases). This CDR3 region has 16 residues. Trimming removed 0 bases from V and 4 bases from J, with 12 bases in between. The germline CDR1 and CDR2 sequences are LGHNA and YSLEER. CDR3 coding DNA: TGCGCCAGCAGCCAAGATCTTGGGGGGAGCACCGGGGAGCTGTTTTTT. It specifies CASSQDLGGSTGELFF.

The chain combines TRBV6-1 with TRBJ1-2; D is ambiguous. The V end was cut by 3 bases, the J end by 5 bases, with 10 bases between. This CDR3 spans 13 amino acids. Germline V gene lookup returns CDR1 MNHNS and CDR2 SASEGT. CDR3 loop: CASSDRSGYGYTF. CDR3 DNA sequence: TGTGCCAGCAGTGATCGATCGGGATATGGCTACACCTTC.

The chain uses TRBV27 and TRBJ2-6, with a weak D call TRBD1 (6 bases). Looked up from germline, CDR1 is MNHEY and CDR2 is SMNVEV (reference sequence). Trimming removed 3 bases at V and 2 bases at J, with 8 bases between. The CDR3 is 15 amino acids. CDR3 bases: TGTGCCAGCAGTTTGGACAGACCTGGGGCCAACGTCCTGACTTTC. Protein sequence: CASSLDRPGANVLTF.

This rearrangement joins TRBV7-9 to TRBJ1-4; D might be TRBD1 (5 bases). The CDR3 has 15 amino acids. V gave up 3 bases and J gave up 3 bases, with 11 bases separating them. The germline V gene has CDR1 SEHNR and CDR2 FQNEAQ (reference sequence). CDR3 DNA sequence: TGTGCCAGCAGCTTCCAGGGCCAGGCTAATGAAAAACTGTTTTTT. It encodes CASSFQGQANEKLFF.

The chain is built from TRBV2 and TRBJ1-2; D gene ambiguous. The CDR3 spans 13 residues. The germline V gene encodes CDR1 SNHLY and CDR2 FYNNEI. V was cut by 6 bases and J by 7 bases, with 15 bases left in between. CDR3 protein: CASSDTGERGYTF. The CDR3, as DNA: TGTGCCAGCAGCGATACCGGAGAGCGTGGCTACACCTTC.

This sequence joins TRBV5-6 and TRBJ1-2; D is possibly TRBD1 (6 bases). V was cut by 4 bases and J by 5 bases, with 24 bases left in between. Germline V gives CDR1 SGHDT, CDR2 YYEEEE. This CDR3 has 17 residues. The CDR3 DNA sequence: TGTGCCAGCAGCGCTGAATCTTACCCAGGACAGCTATATGGCTACACCTTC. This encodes CASSAESYPGQLYGYTF.

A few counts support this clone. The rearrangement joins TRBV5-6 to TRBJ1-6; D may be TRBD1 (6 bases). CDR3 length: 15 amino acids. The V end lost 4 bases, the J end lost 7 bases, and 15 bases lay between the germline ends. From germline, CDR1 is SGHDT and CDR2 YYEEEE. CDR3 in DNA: TGTGCCAGCAGCAAGGGGGACGGAAGGAATTCACCCCTCCACTTT. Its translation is CASSKGDGRNSPLHF.